This entry is about one TCR beta chain. The germline V gene has CDR1 SGHDT and CDR2 YYEEEE. Trimming stripped 4 bases from V and 4 bases from J, with 20 bases between. This CDR3 comprises 17 residues. Assay used: immunoSEQ multiplex PCR; TCRdb lists only in-frame clones, some missing. The table records approximately 19,000 clones, around 87% of them present only once. This specimen belongs to a study of chemoradiotherapy in HPV16-positive cancers. This specimen was blood, taken from a patient who underwent chemoradiotherapy. The chain combines TRBV5-6 with TRBJ1-4; D is perhaps TRBD1 (5 bases). This sequence originates from a human donor with HPV-associated anogenital cancer. CDR3 in amino acids: CASSAPGTTDFNEKLFF. The CDR3 nucleotides are TGTGCCAGCAGCGCCCCCGGGACGACTGACTTTAATGAAAAACTGTTTTTT.